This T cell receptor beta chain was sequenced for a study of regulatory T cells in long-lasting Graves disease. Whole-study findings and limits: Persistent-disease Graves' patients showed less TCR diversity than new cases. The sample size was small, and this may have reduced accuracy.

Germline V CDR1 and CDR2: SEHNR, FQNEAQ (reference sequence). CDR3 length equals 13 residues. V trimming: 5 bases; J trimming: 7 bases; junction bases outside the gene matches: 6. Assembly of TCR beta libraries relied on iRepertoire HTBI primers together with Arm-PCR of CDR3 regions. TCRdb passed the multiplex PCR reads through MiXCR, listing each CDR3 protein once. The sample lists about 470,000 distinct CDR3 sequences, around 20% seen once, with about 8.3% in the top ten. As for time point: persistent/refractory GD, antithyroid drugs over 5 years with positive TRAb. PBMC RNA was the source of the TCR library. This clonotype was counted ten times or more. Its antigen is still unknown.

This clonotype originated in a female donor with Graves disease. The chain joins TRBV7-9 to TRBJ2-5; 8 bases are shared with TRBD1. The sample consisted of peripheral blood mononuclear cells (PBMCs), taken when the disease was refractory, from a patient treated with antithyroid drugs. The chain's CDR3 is CASSETGVGTQYF. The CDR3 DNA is TGTGCCAGCAGCGAGACAGGGGTTGGGACCCAGTACTTC.